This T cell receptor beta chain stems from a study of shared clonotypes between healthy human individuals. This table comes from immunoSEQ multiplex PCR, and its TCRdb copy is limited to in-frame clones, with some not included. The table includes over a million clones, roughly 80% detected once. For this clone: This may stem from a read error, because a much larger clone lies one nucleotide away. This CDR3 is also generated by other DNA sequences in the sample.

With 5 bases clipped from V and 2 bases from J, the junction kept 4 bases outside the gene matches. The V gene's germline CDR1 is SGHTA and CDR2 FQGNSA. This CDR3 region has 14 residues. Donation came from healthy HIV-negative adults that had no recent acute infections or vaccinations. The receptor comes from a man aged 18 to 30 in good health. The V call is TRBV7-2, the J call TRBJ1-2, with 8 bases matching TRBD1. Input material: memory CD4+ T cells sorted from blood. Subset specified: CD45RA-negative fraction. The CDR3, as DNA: TGTGCCAGCAGCCCCGGACAGGGAAACTATGGCTACACCTTC. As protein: CASSPGQGNYGYTF.